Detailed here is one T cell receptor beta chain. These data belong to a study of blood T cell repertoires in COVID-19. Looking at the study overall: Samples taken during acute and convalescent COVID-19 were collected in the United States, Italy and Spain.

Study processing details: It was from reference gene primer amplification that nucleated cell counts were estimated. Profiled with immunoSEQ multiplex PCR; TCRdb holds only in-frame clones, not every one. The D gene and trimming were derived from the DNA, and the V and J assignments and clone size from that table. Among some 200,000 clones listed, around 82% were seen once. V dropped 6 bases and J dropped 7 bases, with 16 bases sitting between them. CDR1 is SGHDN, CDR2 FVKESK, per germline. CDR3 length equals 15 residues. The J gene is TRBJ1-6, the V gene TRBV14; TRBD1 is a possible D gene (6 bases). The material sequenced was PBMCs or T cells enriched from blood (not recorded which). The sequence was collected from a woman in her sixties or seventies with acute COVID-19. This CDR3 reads CASRGFGQRNSPLHF. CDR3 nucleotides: TGTGCCAGCAGGGGGTTTGGACAGAGAAATTCACCCCTCCACTTT.